The entry below describes one T cell receptor beta chain. What it binds is unknown. The CDR3 loop spans 15 amino acids. Germline CDR1 and CDR2: SGHVS and FQNEAQ. Between the trimmed V and J ends, which lost 0 bases and 8 bases, there was a span of 16 bases. The data are from a study of radiation and T cells in renal cell carcinoma. Study in general: Nephrectomy followed 15 Gy stereotactic body radiation by 4 weeks.

TCRdb's copy holds only in-frame clones and misses some; the assay was immunoSEQ multiplex PCR. The data show 140,000 to 150,000 clones, around 90% seen once. Time point defined: baseline pretreatment blood. Treatment in this sample: 15 Gy SBRT to primary tumor, nephrectomy 4 weeks later. The patient's renal cell carcinoma had clear cell pathology. Whole-study findings and limits: Top tumor clonotypes rose in blood 2 weeks post-radiation, then contracted.

This sample comprised blood, obtained from a patient whose treatment included radiotherapy and nephrectomy. This TCR derives from a woman in her 70s with renal cell carcinoma. The chain uses TRBV7-8 and TRBJ1-1; the D is unclear. The CDR3 DNA reads as TGTGCCAGCAGCTTAGCGGGTCCTGCCGGACGGGAAGCTTTCTTT. This encodes CASSLAGPAGREAFF.